This T cell receptor beta chain was sequenced for a study of early T cells in non-severe SARS-CoV-2 infection. At the level of the study: Unpaired chains resulted from sequencing bulk RNA of unsorted whole blood.

TCRdb analysed the 5' RACE reads with MiXCR anew, one entry per CDR3 protein. In the table there are tens of thousands of distinct CDR3 sequences, roughly 12% of which are singletons. The sample holds a few counts of this clonotype. In germline, CDR1 is DFQATT, CDR2 SNEGSKA (reference sequence). This CDR3 spans 14 amino acids. Trimming took 2 bases from V and 0 from J, leaving 5 bases between them. The sequencing used whole blood, collected at baseline. V and J are TRBV20-1 and TRBJ1-6; the D is unclear. The receptor's source is an adult who was a healthcare worker with PCR-confirmed SARS-CoV-2 infection or an uninfected control (not recorded which). CDR3 in amino acids: CSARTSSYNSPLHF. The DNA for the CDR3 is TGCAGTGCTAGAACCAGCTCCTATAATTCACCCCTCCACTTT.